Listed here is a single TCR beta chain. No antigen is known for it. There are no base qualities to consult, and no much larger clone falls within one base. A single peripheral blood draw of around 120 mL on average was collected from each donor into heparinised tubes. A BD FACSAria II and a panel including CD45RO, CCR7, CD25, CD127, CD95 and CD27 were used to sort naive, central memory, regulatory and stem cell-like memory CD4+ T cells. Purity was above 95% for every sorted population. PBMCs were isolated right away by Lymphoprep density gradient centrifugation and were stained directly, without culture. To minimize batch effects, samples were stained and sorted in pairs, one healthy donor with one patient per experiment. The entire amount of isolated RNA was reverse transcribed using the High Capacity cDNA Reverse Transcription Kit, so the sequenced TCRB transcripts were expressed ones. Naive, central memory and regulatory T cell samples underwent deep immunoSEQ sequencing, averaging roughly 3.5 million total reads per sample. Sorted cells were lysed in RLT buffer and RNA was extracted with DNase-treated RNeasy Micro or Mini kits, depending on cell number. To prevent cross-contamination, every cell subset was processed on its own, while patient and healthy donor samples were processed together. Using the immunoSEQ multiplex PCR, TCRB sequences were amplified from cDNA into 87-bp fragments spanning the CDR3 region. Sequencing of the amplicons was done on the Illumina HiSeq platform. Turning to the authors' computational methods: PCR bias was computationally corrected using synthetic template baselines, reads within Hamming distance 2 were collapsed, and singletons that could not be merged were discarded. Reads were aligned against IMGT to assign V, D and J genes, CDR3 length and insertions or deletions at six rearrangement sites. Within each subset, clonotype counts were normalized to sorted cell number, after which true diversity and Gini coefficients were computed with the tcR R package. The overlap coefficient, calculated on TCRB nucleotide sequences, was used to measure repertoire sharing. Held by TCRdb, this immuneACCESS table contains in-frame sequences only and omits some clones. Under half of the omission traces to an unresolved V gene where checked; the cause of the rest is unknown. The V and J calls and clone size are taken from that table; D and trimming were inferred from the DNA. This sample comprises 110,000 to 150,000 clones, around a tenth of them detected only once. Of the sample, 0.55% to 0.85% falls within the top ten clones.

This sample stems from a study of beta chain features in type 1 diabetes (dated by TCRdb to 2016 to 2019). In the study overall: Patients and healthy donors did not differ in mean age, gender distribution, total cell number or subset yield. A total of over 90,000,000 sorted cells were examined across all samples, and a strong correlation was observed between cell number per subset and RNA yield. The study compared TCRB repertoires of sorted circulating CD4+ T cell subsets between recently diagnosed type 1 diabetes patients and matched healthy donors. Regulatory and stem cell-like memory subsets were isolated from only 8 patients and 8 healthy donors, whereas naive and central memory subsets came from all 30 or so donors.

Study-wide conclusions, independent of this receptor: Shorter templates might be favored by PCR, yet because patient and control samples were amplified and corrected together, any such skew would affect both groups equally. In all four CD4+ subsets, TCRB CDR3 length was moderately but significantly shorter in type 1 diabetes patients. Because cDNA was sequenced instead of genomic DNA, activated cells with high expression could be over-represented, although the groups did not differ in activation or CD3 levels. Because small numbers of individuals were included in the HLA sub-analyses, any influence of HLA type on TCRB rearrangement was left unresolved. Naive, central memory and regulatory TCRB repertoires appeared to be more similar among patients than among healthy donors. Fewer insertions and more nucleotide deletions at VDJ recombination sites were observed in patients with type 1 diabetes, implying thymic rearrangement abnormalities.

This TCR was recovered from a man aged 18 to 30 in good health. The sequenced material came from central memory CD4+ T cells from blood.

The DNA sequence is given as TGTGCCAGCTCACCCTCCGGGACAGATTCTTCACCCCTCCACTTT. It is translated as CASSPSGTDSSPLHF. This chain is built from TRBV18 and TRBJ1-6; 7 nucleotides in the junction match TRBD1. From a lookup of the germline V gene, CDR1 and CDR2 are KGHSH and LQKENI. The CDR3 starts with the cysteine, ends with the phenylalanine, and has 15 residues. Only the CDR3 portion is preserved as DNA: 45 bases, with reading frame beginning at the first base. Unmatched junction bases come to 8, with V trimmed by 3 bases and J by 9 bases.